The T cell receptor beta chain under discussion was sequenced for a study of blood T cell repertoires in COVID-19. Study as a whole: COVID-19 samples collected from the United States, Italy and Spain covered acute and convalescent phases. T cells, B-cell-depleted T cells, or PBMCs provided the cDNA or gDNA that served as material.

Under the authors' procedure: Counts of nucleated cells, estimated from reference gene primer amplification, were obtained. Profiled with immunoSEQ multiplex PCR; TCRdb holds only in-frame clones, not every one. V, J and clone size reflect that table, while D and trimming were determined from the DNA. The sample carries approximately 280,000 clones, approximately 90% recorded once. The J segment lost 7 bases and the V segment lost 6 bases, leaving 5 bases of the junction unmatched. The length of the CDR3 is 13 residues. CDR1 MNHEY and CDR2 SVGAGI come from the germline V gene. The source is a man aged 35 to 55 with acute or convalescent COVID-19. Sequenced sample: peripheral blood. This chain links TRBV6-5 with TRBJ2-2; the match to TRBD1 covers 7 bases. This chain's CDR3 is CASRPQGFGELFF. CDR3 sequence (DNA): TGTGCCAGCAGGCCACAGGGGTTCGGGGAGCTGTTTTTT.